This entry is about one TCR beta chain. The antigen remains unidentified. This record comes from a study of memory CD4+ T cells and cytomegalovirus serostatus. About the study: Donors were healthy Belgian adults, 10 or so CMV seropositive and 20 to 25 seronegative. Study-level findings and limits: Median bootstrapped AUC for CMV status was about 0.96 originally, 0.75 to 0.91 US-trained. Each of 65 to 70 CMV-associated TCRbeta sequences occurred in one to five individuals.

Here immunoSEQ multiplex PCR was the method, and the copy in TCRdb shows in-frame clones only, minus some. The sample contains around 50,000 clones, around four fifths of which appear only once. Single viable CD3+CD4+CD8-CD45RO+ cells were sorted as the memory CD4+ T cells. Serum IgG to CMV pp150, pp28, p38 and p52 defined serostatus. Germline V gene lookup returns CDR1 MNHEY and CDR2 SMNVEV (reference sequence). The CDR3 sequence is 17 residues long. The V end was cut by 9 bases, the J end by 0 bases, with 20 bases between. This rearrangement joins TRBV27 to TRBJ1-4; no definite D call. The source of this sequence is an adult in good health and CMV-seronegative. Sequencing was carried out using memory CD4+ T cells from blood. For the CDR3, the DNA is TGTGCCAGTGACGCTGTGAGGCCTCTCGCAACTAATGAAAAACTGTTTTTT. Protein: CASDAVRPLATNEKLFF.